This note documents a single T cell receptor (beta chain) sequence. Its antigen is as yet unknown. Alopecia areata patients provided lesional scalp punch biopsies and peripheral blood. The sample belongs to a study of CD8+ T cells in alopecia areata. Across the whole study: Those patients who were treated received oral tofacitinib, which was given at 5 to 10 mg twice daily for moderate-to-severe alopecia areata. Patients remained on tofacitinib for 6 to 18 months and then went 6 months without it. The study, taken as a whole, reports: Lesional scalp exceeded normal scalp in clonality, especially in alopecia totalis/universalis. Sharing of TCRs across patients appeared less clear than in mice, possibly for HLA-related reasons.

Investigators isolated RNA and reverse transcribed it into cDNA to act as the sequencing template. The data were produced by immunoSEQ multiplex PCR, yet TCRdb's version contains in-frame clones alone and is incomplete. The repertoire consists of over 15,000 clones, with almost 60% occurring once and the leading ten covering roughly an eighth. V trimming: 5 bases; J trimming: 3 bases; junction bases outside the gene matches: 3. Germline V gives CDR1 SEHNR, CDR2 FQNEAQ (reference sequence). The CDR3 contains 13 residues. The receptor was isolated from a human donor with alopecia areata. The chain couples TRBV7-9 to TRBJ1-1, with 7 nucleotides matching TRBD1. Sequenced sample: skin. CDR3 sequence (DNA): TGTGCCAGCAGCACCCAGGGGGACACTGAAGCTTTCTTT. This translates into CASSTQGDTEAFF.